The 13 T cell receptor beta chains below were found in one sample sequenced in a study of T-cell reconstitution after alpha-beta-depleted transplantation in children. The TCRbeta library was prepared with unique molecular identifiers. MiXCR, run by TCRdb on the PCR reads, gives a single entry per CDR3 protein. The table lists some 200,000 distinct CDR3 sequences, about 6.4% of them singletons. The sample was PBMCs from the stem cell graft donor, taken from the stem cell graft. The receptor set was obtained from a human donor who donated a stem cell graft to a child with Wiskott-Aldrich syndrome.

The chain combines TRBV12-3 or TRBV12-4 with TRBJ1-5, with D uncertain. V dropped 1 base and J dropped 4 bases, with 11 bases sitting between them. This CDR3 is built from 15 residues. CDR3 nucleotide sequence: TGTGCCAGCAGTTTAGAGGGCCGAGCAAATCAGCCCCAGCATTTT. Its protein product is CASSLEGRANQPQHF.

Concerning this clonotype itself: Since a much larger clone is just one base distant, this may be a read error. This chain joins TRBV5-1 and TRBJ1-1, with no clear D. Trimming pared 3 bases from V and 7 bases from J, leaving 16 bases between. The CDR3 has 14 amino acids. The germline V gene encodes CDR1 SGHRS and CDR2 YFSETQ. Here the CDR3 reads CASSSDRSTSEAFF. The CDR3 DNA reads TGCGCCAGCAGCTCGGACCGGAGTACCAGTGAAGCTTTCTTT. The full variable domain, completed using reference TRBV5-1 and TRBJ1-1, is KAGVTQTPRYLIKTRGQQVTLSCSPISGHRSVSWYQQTPGQGLQFLFEYFSETQRNKGNFPGRFSGRQFSNSRSEMNVSTLELGDSALYLCASSSDRSTSEAFFGQGTRLTVV.

This clonotype appeared a few times. The chain combines TRBV24-1 with TRBJ1-1, with TRBD1 identical over 8 bases. V trimming: 9 bases; J trimming: 4 bases; junction bases outside the gene matches: 15. Germline assignment: CDR1 KGHDR and CDR2 SFDVKD. CDR3 size: 16 residues. CDR3 amino acids: CATGIAGGPSGTEAFF. For the CDR3, the DNA is TGTGCCACCGGCATAGCAGGGGGCCCGAGTGGCACTGAAGCTTTCTTT.

This clonotype was detected ten times or more. V is TRBV29-1 and J is TRBJ1-2; D is unresolved. Germline-derived CDR1 and CDR2 are SQVTM and ANQGSEA. V was pared by 0 bases and J by 6 bases, with 23 bases between. The length of the CDR3 is 17 residues. In DNA, the CDR3 is TGCAGCGTTGAAGATTCCGGAATTACGCAGAACGGGGATGGCTACACCTTC. This sequence encodes CSVEDSGITQNGDGYTF.

This clonotype was seen at least ten times. The gene calls are TRBV3-1 and TRBJ1-5; unclear D gene. There are 15 residues in the CDR3. V lost 2 bases and J lost 1, with 9 bases in between. CDR1 and CDR2 from the germline V gene are LGHDT and YNNKEL (reference sequence). The CDR3 loop reads CASSQFGGSNQPQHF. The CDR3 nucleotides are TGTGCCAGCAGCCAATTCGGCGGGAGCAATCAGCCCCAGCATTTT.

Remarks on this clonotype: A much larger clone sits a single nucleotide away, making a read error possible. The chain has TRBV28 and TRBJ2-6; 8 positions match TRBD1. This CDR3 is built from 16 residues. Germline CDR1 and CDR2: MDHEN and SYDVKM. The DNA of the CDR3 is TGTGCCAGCCAACCGACAGGGGCAAACGGGGCCGACGTCCTGACTTTC. Residues: CASQPTGANGADVLTF.

This clonotype was seen ten or more times. This chain links TRBV5-1 with TRBJ2-2; 8 nucleotides align to TRBD2. The CDR3 covers 18 residues. Unmatched junction bases numbered 17, after V lost 4 bases and J lost 6 bases. CDR1 and CDR2 (germline): SGHRS, YFSETQ. The CDR3 DNA reads TGCGCCAGCAGCCACCCGACTCGGGTCGGGAGGGCCGCCGGGGAGCTGTTTTTT. Protein product: CASSHPTRVGRAAGELFF.

This clonotype has a count of ten or more. This chain uses TRBV29-1 with TRBJ2-3; the D gene could be TRBD1 or TRBD2 (5 bases each). The V gene's germline CDR1 is SQVTM and CDR2 ANQGSEA. CDR3 size: 12 residues. V lost 4 bases to trimming and J lost 3 bases, with 8 bases between them. DNA for the CDR3: TGCAGCGTTGCGAGGGGAACAGATACGCAGTATTTT. Protein: CSVARGTDTQYF.

This clonotype was observed many times. The rearrangement uses TRBV12-3 or TRBV12-4 and TRBJ2-5; 7 bases agree with TRBD1. After removal of 6 bases from V and 5 bases from J, the junction contained 6 bases not matched to a gene. This CDR3 is built from 13 residues. The CDR3 region is CASSPDRAETQYF. The CDR3, as DNA: TGTGCCAGCAGCCCAGACAGGGCGGAGACCCAGTACTTC.

This clonotype appeared many times. The chain combines TRBV6-5 with TRBJ1-2; possibly TRBD1 for D (5 bases). V dropped 2 bases and J dropped 8 bases, with 9 bases sitting between them. The length of the CDR3 is 12 residues. Looked up from germline, CDR1 is MNHEY and CDR2 is SVGAGI. The CDR3 coding sequence is TGTGCCAGCAGTTACGGGACCGGCGGCTACACCTTC. This sequence encodes CASSYGTGGYTF.

This clonotype showed up many times. The V and J genes are TRBV4-1 and TRBJ2-5; the D is unclear. The germline V gene has CDR1 MGHRA and CDR2 YSYEKL. V was trimmed by 0 bases and J by 2 bases, leaving 10 bases between them. The CDR3 is made up of 15 amino acids. CDR3 sequence: CASSQDGYGQETQYF. The CDR3 DNA reads TGCGCCAGCAGCCAAGATGGTTATGGGCAAGAGACCCAGTACTTC.

This clonotype appeared a single time. This may be a read error, as it is one base from a much larger clone. This chain's CDR3 is CASIRDPSNQPQHF. Written as DNA, the CDR3 is TGCGCCAGCATCCGGGACCCTAGCAATCAGCCCCAGCATTTT. V is TRBV5-1 and J is TRBJ1-5; a possible D gene is TRBD1 (5 bases). The germline V gene encodes CDR1 SGHRS and CDR2 YFSETQ. Trimming stripped 6 bases from V and 0 bases from J, with 10 bases between. CDR3 length: 14 residues. The full variable domain, completed using reference TRBV5-1 and TRBJ1-5, is KAGVTQTPRYLIKTRGQQVTLSCSPISGHRSVSWYQQTPGQGLQFLFEYFSETQRNKGNFPGRFSGRQFSNSRSEMNVSTLELGDSALYLCASIRDPSNQPQHFGDGTRLSIL.

This clonotype was recorded many times. The rearrangement uses TRBV5-1 and TRBJ2-1, with 7 bases matching TRBD1. Trimming at V came to 3 bases and at J to 8 bases, leaving 8 bases not matched to a gene. Germline CDR1 reads SGHRS; CDR2 reads YFSETQ. The CDR3 sequence is 14 residues long. CDR3 sequence: CASSSQTGNDEQFF. CDR3 bases: TGCGCCAGCAGCTCTCAGACAGGGAACGATGAGCAGTTCTTC.